This TCR beta chain was found in a study of identical twins (dated by TCRdb to 2016 to 2017). Notes on the research overall: TCR alpha and beta repertoires from monozygotic twins, unrelated adults of various ages and cord blood were deep-sequenced to test whether fetal clonotypes persist. To rule out contamination, replicate twin experiments were performed at different times with different library preparation protocols.

This clonotype was detected a few times. Its recognized antigen is unknown. No quality values exist for individual bases; no much larger clone is one base distant. Every donor in the study was a healthy Caucasian. Three pairs of female monozygotic twins, all aged about 18 to 30 years, were included in the twin cohort. The RNA used for TCR libraries was isolated from peripheral blood mononuclear cells. Library creation used 5' RACE. TCRdb shows the sequencer as Illumina HiSeq 2000. A universal primer binding site was added through template switching, and the final cDNA carried a unique molecular identifier so that TCR cDNA molecules could be counted accurately. Specific primers in the conserved constant-segment region were used to synthesize first-strand cDNA for TCR alpha and beta chains. To control for contamination, each cDNA library was double barcoded with a SMART-Mk sample barcode plus Illumina barcodes. Two successive PCR steps introduced TruSeq adapter sequences along with Illumina sample barcodes. The TCR alpha and beta cDNA libraries were sequenced on the Illumina HiSeq platform using custom primers. The paper's data handling went like this. MiGEC processed the raw reads to extract unique molecular identifiers, while MiXCR was used to determine the CDR3 positions. For each individual, recombination models were inferred using an EM algorithm with the repgenHMM and IGoR tools. Shared clonotypes were analyzed with the tcR package in R, and sharing was normalized by the product of cloneset sizes. To study raw recombination without the effects of thymic and clonal selection, out-of-frame nonproductive sequences were analyzed. The public reads were quality trimmed at Q25 with fastp and then assembled into clones with MiXCR by TCRdb, keeping productive beta chains. Each entry merges the rows of one CDR3 protein and shows their most common DNA and genes. TCRdb's processing, not the authors', yielded these V and J calls. In all, the sample holds under 900,000 distinct CDR3 sequences, and about 20% of those were seen once. The ten biggest clones cover around 13% of the sample.

Based on the germline V gene, the CDR1 and CDR2 sequences are SGHRS and YFSETQ. Including the terminal cysteine and phenylalanine, the CDR3 comprises 16 residues. Only the CDR3 DNA stays, 48 bases, in frame from base 1. V loses 4 bases at its end and J loses 8 bases; junction bases beyond the gene matches: 12. Study-wide findings and limitations: Because the same donors could not be followed over many years, conclusions were based on cross-sectional statistical analysis. Zero-insertion analyses could be partly confounded by invariant T cells such as MAIT and iNKT, although diverse VJ usage argued against such confounding for most clonotypes. Compared with coincidental sharing between unrelated individuals, out-of-frame TCR alpha sequences shared between twins had an excess of sequences with low generation probability. The excess sharing between twins in beta out-of-frame sequences was weaker because fewer shared sequences reduced the signal-to-noise ratio. Abundant cord blood beta clonotypes had fewer insertions, young adult naive repertoires showed a similar but weaker trend, and memory repertoires showed no such trend. In monozygotic twins, out-of-frame TCR alpha sharing was systematically underestimated by recombination models, although the models agreed with sharing between unrelated individuals.

These data are also associated with another study on T cells expressing NK-cell markers. The second study reports: Fewer than ten donors provided sorted CD3+CD56+NKG2C+, CD3+CD56+NKG2C- and CD3+CD56-NKG2C+ T-cell subsets, whose TCR beta-chain repertoires were profiled. Among the eight sequenced donors, seven were HCMV-seropositive and one was HCMV-seronegative. In several experiments an anti-gammadeltaTCR antibody was added to restrict sorting to alphabetaTCR-expressing T cells. For five or six donors, the dominant CD3+CD56+NKG2C+ clonotypes were among the top 10 CD8+ clonotypes and accounted for about 1.0-8% of CD8+ T cells. Those dominant clonotypes were again the most abundant among CD3+CD56-NKG2C+ cells in a few donors, at roughly 25-65%. It remained unclear whether the expanded NKG2C-expressing T cell clones were specific for HCMV antigens. Randomly selected healthy volunteers, three men and five women, were used as the eight sequenced donors. HCMV serostatus was determined by detecting HCMV-specific IgG in serum with a commercial ELISA kit. For 5 or 6 donors, unsorted PBMC were also used to sequence bulk peripheral blood T-cell repertoires. Reads were demultiplexed and grouped by UMI with MIGEC, and clonotypes were assembled and quantified with MiTCR. Only TCR cDNA sequences supported by at least two reads were kept to exclude erroneous sequences. Downstream repertoire analysis used the tcR package, and clonotypes were matched across fractions by CDR3 nucleotide sequence plus V segment. Antigen specificity was annotated against VDJdb with VDJmatch, allowing one amino acid substitution in CDR3.

The receptor was derived from a woman aged 18-29 years in good health. Input material: PBMCs. Recombination joined TRBV5-1 with TRBJ2-1; TRBD1 matches 10 bases in the middle. CDR3 sequence: CASSRAGTGEPDEQFF. The nucleotide sequence reads as follows: TGCGCCAGCAGCAGAGCCGGGACAGGGGAACCGGATGAGCAGTTCTTC.